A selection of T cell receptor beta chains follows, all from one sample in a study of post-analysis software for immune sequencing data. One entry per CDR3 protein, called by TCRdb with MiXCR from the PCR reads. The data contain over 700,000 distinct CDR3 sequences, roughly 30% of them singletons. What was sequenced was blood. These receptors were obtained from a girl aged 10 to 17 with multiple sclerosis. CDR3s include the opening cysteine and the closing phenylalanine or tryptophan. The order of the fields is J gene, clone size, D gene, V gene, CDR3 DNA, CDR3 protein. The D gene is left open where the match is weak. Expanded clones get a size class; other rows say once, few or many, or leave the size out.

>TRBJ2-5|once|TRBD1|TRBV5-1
TGCACCAGCAGTTCCTCCGGGACAGGGACCCAAGAGACCCAGTACTTC
CTSSSSGTGTQETQYF
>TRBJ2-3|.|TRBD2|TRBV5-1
TGCGCCAGCAGCACAACCGACTCTAGCGGGGGCCACCTAGGCACAGATACGCAGTATTTT
CASSTTDSSGGHLGTDTQYF
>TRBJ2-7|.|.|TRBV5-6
TGTGCCAGCGTCCAGGAAAACTCCTACGAGCAGTACTTC
CASVQENSYEQYF
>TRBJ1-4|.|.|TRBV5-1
TGCGCCAGCAGCCCCTCGGGGACGAATGAAAAACGGTTTTTT
CASSPSGTNEKRFF
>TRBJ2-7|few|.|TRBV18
TGTGCCAGCTCACCACCGAGACAAACCTACGAGCAGTACTTC
CASSPPRQTYEQYF
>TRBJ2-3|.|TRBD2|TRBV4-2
TGTGCCAGCAGCCAGACGGGGGGGGGTCTCCCCCTACGCACAGATACGCAGTATTTT
CASSQTGGGLPLRTDTQYF
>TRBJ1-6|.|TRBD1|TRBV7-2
TGTGCCAGCAGCAGATCCCGGGACAGTACTAATTCACCCCTCCACTTT
CASSRSRDSTNSPLHF
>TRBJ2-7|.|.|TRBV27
TGTGCCACGGGGTTGAGGAGGGACTACGAGCAGTACTTC
CATGLRRDYEQYF
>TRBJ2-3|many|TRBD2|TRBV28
TGTGCCAGCAGTCTACTAGCGGGGGGGACCGATACGCAGTATTTT
CASSLLAGGTDTQYF
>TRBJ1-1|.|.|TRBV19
TGTGCCAGTAGCAAACGACAGAACACTGAAGCTTTCTTT
CASSKRQNTEAFF
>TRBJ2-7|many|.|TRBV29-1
TGCGGTGGAGCCCCCGACGAGCAGTACTTC
CGGAPDEQYF
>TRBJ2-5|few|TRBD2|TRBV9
TGTGCCAGCAGCTCAAGCGGGAGGGAGCAGTACTTC
CASSSSGREQYF
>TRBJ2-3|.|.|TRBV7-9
TGTGCCAGCCAGCGAGGCACAGATACGCAGTATTTT
CASQRGTDTQYF
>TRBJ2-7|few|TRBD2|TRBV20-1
TGCAGTGCTAGATTGAGCGGGAGGGAGGCCTACGAGCAGTACTTC
CSARLSGREAYEQYF
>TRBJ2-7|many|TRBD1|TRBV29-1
TGCAGCGTTGGAACGACAGGGTCCTACGAGCAGTACTTC
CSVGTTGSYEQYF
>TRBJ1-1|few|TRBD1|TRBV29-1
TGCAGCGTTCCCTCAGGGGGCACTGAAGCTTTCTTT
CSVPSGGTEAFF
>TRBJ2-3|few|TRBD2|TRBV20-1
TGCAGTGCTAGAGATTCTGGATTAGCGGGAGGCACAGATACGCAGTATTTT
CSARDSGLAGGTDTQYF